Below are 29 T cell receptor beta chains sequenced from a single sample in a study of shared clonotypes between healthy human individuals. This table comes from immunoSEQ multiplex PCR, and its TCRdb copy is limited to in-frame clones, with some not included. The table lists about 1 million clones, approximately 68% of them singletons. Sequenced: memory CD4+ T cells sorted from blood. Subset given: CD45RA-negative fraction. Receptor source: a young man in good health.

In this sample, this clone turned up once. The V gene is TRBV30, the J gene TRBJ1-1; perhaps TRBD1 as D (6 bases). Germline CDR1 and CDR2: GTSNPN and SVGIG (reference sequence). V was cut by 4 bases and J by 1 base, with 10 bases left in between. CDR3 length: 13 amino acids. CDR3: CAWTKQGNTEAFF. CDR3 DNA sequence: TGTGCCTGGACGAAACAGGGGAACACTGAAGCTTTCTTT.

The chain has TRBV6-5 and TRBJ1-6; perhaps TRBD1 as D (6 bases). Per germline, CDR1 MNHEY and CDR2 SVGAGI. The CDR3 runs to 15 residues. V lost 4 bases and J 7 bases, leaving 14 bases between the germline ends. CDR3 amino acids: CASSSNTGKNSPLHF. The CDR3 bases are TGTGCCAGCAGTTCGAACACAGGGAAAAATTCACCCCTCCACTTT.

As for this clone: It is likely a read error: a sequence one base away is far more abundant. This CDR3 is also generated by other DNA sequences in the sample. The genes are TRBV5-1 and TRBJ2-6; D is possibly TRBD1 (6 bases). Germline CDR1 and CDR2: SGHRS and YFSETQ. Trimming pared 2 bases from V and 0 bases from J, leaving 6 bases between. The CDR3 is made up of 15 amino acids. DNA for the CDR3: TGCGCCAGCAGCTTAGGGGGCTCTGGGGCCAACGTCCTGACTTTC. Translation gives CASSLGGSGANVLTF. Complete variable domain (other parts from reference TRBV5-1 and TRBJ2-6): KAGVTQTPRYLIKTRGQQVTLSCSPISGHRSVSWYQQTPGQGLQFLFEYFSETQRNKGNFPGRFSGRQFSNSRSEMNVSTLELGDSALYLCASSLGGSGANVLTFGAGSRLTVL.

The chain has TRBV7-9 and TRBJ2-3, with 10 bases aligning to TRBD2. The CDR3 is 16 amino acids. The V gene's germline CDR1 is SEHNR and CDR2 FQNEAQ (reference sequence). V shed 8 bases, J shed 2 bases, and the junction held 10 bases outside the gene matches. The DNA of the CDR3 is TGTGCCAGCCACGAAGCAGCGGGAGGGATCACAGATACGCAGTATTTT. This codes for CASHEAAGGITDTQYF.

This chain joins TRBV6-5 and TRBJ2-2; 7 bases map to TRBD2. The J segment lost 0 bases and the V segment lost 7 bases, leaving 2 bases of the junction unmatched. The CDR3 is made up of 14 amino acids. CDR1 is MNHEY, CDR2 SVGAGI, per germline. The CDR3 region is CASMGGANTGELFF. CDR3 coding DNA: TGTGCCAGCATGGGGGGGGCGAACACCGGGGAGCTGTTTTTT.

J is TRBJ1-4 and V is TRBV5-1; D ambiguous. Trimming removed 1 base from V and 7 bases from J, with 20 bases in between. The length of the CDR3 is 17 residues. Germline V CDR1 and CDR2: SGHRS, YFSETQ. The CDR3 DNA reads TGCGCCAGCAGCTTGTCTACATACGTCAACCCAGGTGAAAAACTGTTTTTT. This codes for CASSLSTYVNPGEKLFF.

The table lists this clone with a count of one. The chain has TRBV5-1 and TRBJ2-3; no firm D call. Trimming left V 4 bases short and J 2 bases short, with 11 bases between. Germline loops: CDR1 SGHRS, CDR2 YFSETQ. CDR3 length equals 14 residues. DNA of the CDR3: TGCGCCAGCAGCGTGGGCACTCTCACAGATACGCAGTATTTT. It codes for CASSVGTLTDTQYF. Full variable domain (outside the CDR3, taken from reference TRBV5-1 and TRBJ2-3): KAGVTQTPRYLIKTRGQQVTLSCSPISGHRSVSWYQQTPGQGLQFLFEYFSETQRNKGNFPGRFSGRQFSNSRSEMNVSTLELGDSALYLCASSVGTLTDTQYFGPGTRLTVL.

The chain joins TRBV27 to TRBJ1-2, with 7 bases fitting TRBD1. The V and J ends lost 0 bases and 5 bases, in that order; junction bases with no gene match: 18. CDR1 and CDR2 from the germline V gene are MNHEY and SMNVEV (reference sequence). The CDR3 spans 19 residues. The CDR3 nucleotides read TGTGCCAGCAGTTTATCCGGACGACAGGGCAGAGGTCGAAATTATGGCTACACCTTC. This codes for CASSLSGRQGRGRNYGYTF.

With regard to this clone: Other DNA sequences in this specimen translate into the identical CDR3. V and J are TRBV5-4 and TRBJ2-3, with 8 bases matching TRBD2. V shed 4 bases and J 0 bases; nucleotides not matched to a gene: 4. The CDR3 has 15 residues. In germline, CDR1 is SGHNT, CDR2 YYREEE (reference sequence). The CDR3: CASSPGGVSTDTQYF. The CDR3 nucleotides are TGTGCCAGCAGCCCCGGGGGGGTTAGCACAGATACGCAGTATTTT.

V gene TRBV19 combines with J gene TRBJ1-2, with 7 bases identical to TRBD1. CDR1 and CDR2 from the germline V gene are LNHDA and SQIVND (reference sequence). The junction had 4 bases not matched to a gene; V was cut back by 5 bases and J by 1 base. The CDR3 has 14 amino acids. The CDR3, as DNA: TGTGCCAGTAGTTTGCAGGGGGATAACTATGGCTACACCTTC. Its protein product is CASSLQGDNYGYTF.

CDR3: CASSTASYEQYF. In DNA form, the CDR3 reads TGTGCCAGCAGCACAGCCTCCTACGAGCAGTACTTC. The chain has TRBV7-9 and TRBJ2-7; D remains ambiguous. V lost 5 bases and J lost 0, with 5 bases in between. The CDR3 is made up of 12 amino acids. The germline CDR1 and CDR2 sequences are SEHNR and FQNEAQ (reference sequence).

The chain employs TRBV7-9 and TRBJ1-2, with a weak D call TRBD1 (6 bases). Germline V gene sequence: CDR1 SEHNR, CDR2 FQNEAQ (reference sequence). The V gene lost 1 base and the J gene lost 0 bases, with 12 bases spanning the gap. This CDR3 comprises 16 residues. CDR3 nucleotides: TGTGCCAGCAGCTTAGTGGGGGCAGGAGCTAACTATGGCTACACCTTC. Its protein product is CASSLVGAGANYGYTF.

The chain has TRBV7-9 and TRBJ1-1; 7 bases line up with TRBD1. Germline V gives CDR1 SEHNR, CDR2 FQNEAQ (reference sequence). J was trimmed by 8 bases and V by 4 bases; bases with no gene match: 4. This CDR3 comprises 12 residues. The CDR3 region has the DNA TGTGCCAGCAGCTCGAGGGGGCTGGAAGCTTTCTTT. It codes for CASSSRGLEAFF.

The chain has TRBV27 and TRBJ2-3, with 8 positions matching TRBD1. V gave up 3 bases and J gave up 8 bases; unmatched junction bases: 4. This CDR3 region has 13 residues. The germline CDR1 and CDR2 sequences are MNHEY and SMNVEV (reference sequence). CDR3 sequence: CASSFTTGVTQYF. CDR3 nucleotides: TGTGCCAGCAGTTTTACGACAGGGGTTACGCAGTATTTT.

This chain joins TRBV15 and TRBJ2-5; the match to TRBD1 covers 8 bases. CDR1 and CDR2 from the germline V gene are LNHNV and YYDKDF (reference sequence). The CDR3 covers 14 residues. Unmatched junction bases numbered 1, after V lost 0 bases and J lost 4 bases. The CDR3 loop reads CATSRDRGPETQYF. Written as DNA, the CDR3 is TGTGCCACCAGCAGAGACAGGGGGCCAGAGACCCAGTACTTC.

The sample holds a few counts of this clone. This chain uses TRBV9 with TRBJ1-1; tentative D call: TRBD1 (5 bases). This CDR3 region has 14 residues. Between the trimmed V and J ends, which lost 4 bases and 0 bases, there was a span of 10 bases. CDR1 SGDLS and CDR2 YYNGEE come from the germline V gene. CDR3 DNA sequence: TGTGCCAGCAGCTTCGGACACATGAACACTGAAGCTTTCTTT. Protein product: CASSFGHMNTEAFF.

The chain links TRBV5-1 to TRBJ1-2; the D gene is possibly TRBD1 (5 bases). Germline CDR1 is SGHRS and CDR2 is YFSETQ. Deletions cut 0 bases from V and 0 bases from J, with 9 bases between. This CDR3 has 15 residues. The DNA for the CDR3 is TGCGCCAGCAGCTTGGGGGGCAGTTCTAACTATGGCTACACCTTC. It is translated as CASSLGGSSNYGYTF.

A word on this clone: Within the sample, other DNA sequences also encode this same CDR3. This sequence joins TRBV19 and TRBJ2-3, with TRBD2 matching over 9 bases. The CDR3 loop spans 14 amino acids. J lost 4 bases, V lost 4 bases, and 3 bases had no gene match. The germline V gene has CDR1 LNHDA and CDR2 SQIVND (reference sequence). CDR3 DNA: TGTGCCAGTAGTAGCGGGGGGGCCGCAGATACGCAGTATTTT. Protein sequence: CASSSGGAADTQYF.

This chain links TRBV6-5 with TRBJ1-4; 8 nucleotides line up with TRBD1. The CDR3 loop spans 15 amino acids. The V gene's germline CDR1 is MNHEY and CDR2 SVGAGI. Trimming cost V 10 bases and J 3 bases; bases outside gene matches: 10. The CDR3, as DNA: TGTGCCACGCCACAGGGGGATGGGGCTAATGAAAAACTGTTTTTT. It is translated as CATPQGDGANEKLFF.

The CDR3: CASSVATGGTEAFF. The CDR3 DNA is TGTGCCAGCAGCGTAGCGACAGGGGGCACTGAAGCTTTCTTT. The chain recombines TRBV9 with TRBJ1-1; 9 bases align to TRBD1. CDR1 is SGDLS and CDR2 is YYNGEE in the germline V gene. CDR3 length: 14 residues. V shed 0 bases and J 4 bases; nucleotides not matched to a gene: 1. Based on the CDR3 plus reference TRBV9 and TRBJ1-1, the full variable domain is DSGVTQTPKHLITATGQRVTLRCSPRSGDLSVYWYQQSLDQGLQFLIQYYNGEERAKGNILERFSAQQFPDLHSELNLSSLELGDSALYFCASSVATGGTEAFFGQGTRLTVV.

CDR3 amino acids: CASSSGQHNEKLFF. Here the CDR3 DNA reads TGTGCCAGCAGCTCGGGACAGCATAATGAAAAACTGTTTTTT. The chain carries TRBV9 and TRBJ1-4; 7 nucleotides match TRBD1. The germline V gene encodes CDR1 SGDLS and CDR2 YYNGEE. The ends lost 4 bases at V and 4 bases at J; junction bases unmatched: 4. The CDR3 spans 14 residues.

The V gene is TRBV7-2, the J gene TRBJ1-1; TRBD1 matches 10 bases. The germline CDR1 and CDR2 sequences are SGHTA and FQGNSA. The CDR3 consists of 17 residues. V was pared by 1 base and J by 0 bases, with 5 bases of the junction left unmatched. The CDR3 loop reads CASSLVGQGIVNTEAFF. The DNA of the CDR3 is TGTGCCAGCAGCTTAGTGGGACAGGGGATAGTGAACACTGAAGCTTTCTTT.

This chain joins TRBV2 and TRBJ1-1; D not resolved. Germline V gene sequence: CDR1 SNHLY, CDR2 FYNNEI. The length of the CDR3 is 14 residues. V was clipped by 4 bases and J by 0 bases, with 9 bases between them. CDR3 nucleotides: TGTGCCAGCAGTGGGATAGCTGTGAACACTGAAGCTTTCTTT. It translates to CASSGIAVNTEAFF.

This chain uses TRBV5-4 with TRBJ2-3; D assignment may be TRBD1 or TRBD2 (6 bases each). The CDR3 contains 16 residues. Germline V gene sequence: CDR1 SGHNT, CDR2 YYREEE (reference sequence). Trimming left V 0 bases short and J 5 bases short, with 16 bases between. CDR3 loop: CASSLGSGAGQDTQYF. CDR3 nucleotide sequence: TGTGCCAGCAGCTTGGGATCGGGGGCTGGACAAGATACGCAGTATTTT.

V gene TRBV7-9 combines with J gene TRBJ1-5, with TRBD1 matching 9 bases. From germline, CDR1 is SEHNR and CDR2 FQNEAQ (reference sequence). CDR3 size: 15 residues. V was pared by 5 bases and J by 4 bases, with 6 bases of the junction left unmatched. The CDR3 nucleotides are TGTGCCAGCAGCCCAGGACAGGGGCCTAATCAGCCCCAGCATTTT. It is translated as CASSPGQGPNQPQHF.

The chain joins TRBV12-5 to TRBJ2-1; D is unclear. Germline loops: CDR1 LGHNT, CDR2 FRNRAP. This CDR3 has 11 residues. V was clipped by 0 bases and J by 12 bases, with 6 bases between them. CDR3 coding DNA: TGTGCTAGTGGTTTGGTCCCGGTGCAGTTCTTC. Translating it yields CASGLVPVQFF.

The chain has TRBV28 and TRBJ2-1, with D possibly TRBD2 on 6 matching bases. The V end was cut by 3 bases, the J end by 9 bases, with 12 bases between. CDR1 MDHEN and CDR2 SYDVKM come from the germline V gene. The CDR3 is 13 amino acids. The CDR3 DNA is TGTGCCAGCAGTTTGCGGGGACGGGGTGAGCAGTTCTTC. Its protein product is CASSLRGRGEQFF.

This chain links TRBV2 with TRBJ2-5; weak D call: TRBD1 (6 bases). The germline V and J ends were trimmed by 6 bases and 1 base, with 12 bases remaining between them. The CDR3 has 14 amino acids. Germline V gene lookup returns CDR1 SNHLY and CDR2 FYNNEI. This chain's CDR3 is CASSISRGQETQYF. CDR3 nucleotide sequence: TGTGCCAGCAGCATTTCCAGGGGCCAAGAGACCCAGTACTTC.

The chain joins TRBV5-1 to TRBJ2-3; 8 bases align to TRBD1. Germline CDR1 SGHRS, CDR2 YFSETQ. Unmatched junction bases numbered 6, after V lost 0 bases and J lost 3 bases. The CDR3 has 16 residues. CDR3 nucleotides: TGCGCCAGCAGCTTGGCCCTCAGACAGGGGACAGATACGCAGTATTTT. It specifies CASSLALRQGTDTQYF.